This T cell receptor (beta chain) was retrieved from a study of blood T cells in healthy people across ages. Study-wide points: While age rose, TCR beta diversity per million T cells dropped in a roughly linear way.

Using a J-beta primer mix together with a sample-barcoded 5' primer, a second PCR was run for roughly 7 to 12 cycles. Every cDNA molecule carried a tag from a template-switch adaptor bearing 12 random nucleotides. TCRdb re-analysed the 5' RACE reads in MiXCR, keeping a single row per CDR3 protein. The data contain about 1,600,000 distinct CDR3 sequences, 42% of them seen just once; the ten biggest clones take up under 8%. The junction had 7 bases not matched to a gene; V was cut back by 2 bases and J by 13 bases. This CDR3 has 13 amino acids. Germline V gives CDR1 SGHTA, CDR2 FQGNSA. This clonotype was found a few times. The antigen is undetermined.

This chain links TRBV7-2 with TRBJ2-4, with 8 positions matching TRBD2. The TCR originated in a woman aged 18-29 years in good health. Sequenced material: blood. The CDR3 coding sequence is TGTGCCAGCAGCTTACCGGGGGGGCCTACGCAGTACTTC. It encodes CASSLPGGPTQYF.